Only a few counts were recorded for the clone carrying this T cell receptor (beta chain). Its antigen is not known. The data stem from a study of cytomegalovirus exposure and HLA in healthy donors. Study results and caveats: Compared with the roughly 700-donor mean, an Asian-associated ancestry cluster reportedly had fewer N-insertions, according to a later analysis.

The PCR employed 60 Vbeta primers together with 13 Jbeta primers. Clones were read by immunoSEQ multiplex PCR, and TCRdb kept only the in-frame ones, dropping some. The sample carries over 150,000 clones, about 65% recorded once. Germline CDR1 reads LGHNA; CDR2 reads YSLEER. The trim removed 0 bases at V and 5 bases at J, leaving 1 base unmatched. The CDR3 runs to 15 residues. This clonotype was obtained from a woman in her twenties or thirties in good health and CMV-seronegative. The sequencing sample was made of PBMCs. The chain has TRBV4-3 and TRBJ2-1; 10 nucleotides align to TRBD2. The CDR3 is CASSQDLAGDNEQFF. The CDR3 DNA sequence: TGCGCCAGCAGCCAAGATCTAGCGGGGGACAATGAGCAGTTCTTC.